A single TCR beta chain is shown here with its context. Its antigen is undetermined. The data originate from a study of early T cells in non-severe SARS-CoV-2 infection. Unique molecular identifiers were attached to individual cDNA molecules. TCRdb redid the calling of the 5' RACE reads with MiXCR, one entry per CDR3 protein. The sample consists of about 83,000 distinct CDR3 sequences, roughly 10% of them appearing once. Study-level findings and limits: Anti-spike CD8 responses were favored in VDJdb matching, and private and CD4 specificities were missed.

Sequencing was performed on whole blood, taken at baseline. The clonotype comes from an adult who was a healthcare worker with PCR-confirmed SARS-CoV-2 infection or an uninfected control (not recorded which).

The CDR3 bases are TGTGCCAGCAGCTTAGTGGCTAGCGGGAGCTATGAGCAGTTCTTC. Translating it yields CASSLVASGSYEQFF. The J gene is TRBJ2-1, the V gene TRBV11-2; 10 nucleotides agree with TRBD2. This CDR3 comprises 15 residues. With V trimmed by 1 base and J by 8 bases, 5 bases remained unmatched. Germline V gene data show CDR1 as SGHAT and CDR2 as FQNNGV.